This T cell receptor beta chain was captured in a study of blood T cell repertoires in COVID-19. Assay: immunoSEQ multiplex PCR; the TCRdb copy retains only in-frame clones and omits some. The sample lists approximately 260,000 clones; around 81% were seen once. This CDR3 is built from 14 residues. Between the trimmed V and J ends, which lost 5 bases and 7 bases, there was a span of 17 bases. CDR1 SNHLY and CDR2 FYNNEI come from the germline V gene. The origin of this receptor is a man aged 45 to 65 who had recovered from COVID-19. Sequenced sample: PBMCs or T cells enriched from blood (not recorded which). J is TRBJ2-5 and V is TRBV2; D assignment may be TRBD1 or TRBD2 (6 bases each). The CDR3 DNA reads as TGTGCCAGCAGTCAAGGGGGGCAGGCGGGGACCCAGTACTTC. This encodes CASSQGGQAGTQYF. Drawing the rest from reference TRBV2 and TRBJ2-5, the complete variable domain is EPEVTQTPSHQVTQMGQEVILRCVPISNHLYFYWYRQILGQKVEFLVSFYNNEISEKSEIFDDQFSVERPDGSNFTLKIRSTKLEDSAMYFCASSQGGQAGTQYFGPGTRLLVL.